A single sample gave rise to the 24 T cell receptor beta chains below, sequenced in a study of T cell repertoires and HLA-DP antigens. TCRdb's table, derived via immunoSEQ multiplex PCR, lists solely in-frame clones and lacks some. This repertoire shows approximately 100,000 clones, around nine tenths found once; its top ten account for less than 2%. Antigen specificity for these receptors is unknown. Sequenced input: CD4+ T cells from PBMCs. The receptors here all came from a man in his forties or fifties in good health and CMV-seronegative.

The V and J genes are TRBV6-5 and TRBJ2-2; the D gene could be TRBD1 or TRBD2 (6 bases each). The CDR3 loop spans 13 amino acids. Germline V gives CDR1 MNHEY, CDR2 SVGAGI. V was cut by 5 bases and J by 4 bases, with 8 bases left in between. DNA for the CDR3: TGTGCCAGCAGTGGGGGGCGCACCGGGGAGCTGTTTTTT. It is translated as CASSGGRTGELFF.

This clone appeared a single time. This chain links TRBV19 with TRBJ1-1; no clear D gene. CDR1 and CDR2 (germline): LNHDA, SQIVND (reference sequence). Trimming stripped 3 bases from V and 5 bases from J, with 19 bases between. The CDR3 consists of 16 residues. This CDR3 reads CASSIYGRAEHTEAFF. The CDR3 nucleotides read TGTGCCAGTAGTATTTACGGAAGAGCGGAACATACTGAAGCTTTCTTT.

About this clone itself: The conserved phenylalanine or tryptophan normally closing the CDR3 is absent here, so this likely arose from a read error. Because the CDR3's place on the DNA is in doubt, the DNA is left out and the CDR3 is given as listed by TCRdb. V gene TRBV6-1 combines with J gene TRBJ1-1. Germline lookup yields CDR1 MNHNS and CDR2 SASEGT. The CDR3 is made up of 14 amino acids, end residues included. Here the CDR3 reads CASSVGNSLSAVGV.

The gene calls are TRBV7-9 and TRBJ1-1, with a weak D call TRBD1 (5 bases). Trimming took 2 bases from V and 10 from J, leaving 11 bases between them. This CDR3 has 12 amino acids. Germline V gene sequence: CDR1 SEHNR, CDR2 FQNEAQ (reference sequence). The CDR3 nucleotides read TGTGCCAGCAGCTTAAAGGGGCCCGGAGCTTTCTTT. Its translation is CASSLKGPGAFF.

The V gene is TRBV7-9, the J gene TRBJ1-4; no firm D call. Trimming pared 4 bases from V and 7 bases from J, leaving 13 bases between. This CDR3 has 14 residues. CDR1 and CDR2 from the germline V gene are SEHNR and FQNEAQ (reference sequence). The CDR3 DNA follows: TGTGCCAGCAGCTCCAGAGATCGAGGTGAAAAACTGTTTTTT. Residues: CASSSRDRGEKLFF.

V usage is TRBV4-1 and J usage is TRBJ1-5, with a tentative D call TRBD1 (5 bases). V was clipped by 0 bases and J by 4 bases, with 10 bases between them. The CDR3 is 15 amino acids. Germline CDR1 reads MGHRA; CDR2 reads YSYEKL. The CDR3 nucleotides read TGCGCCAGCAGCCAAGAAGGGGCACAGAATCAGCCCCAGCATTTT. Protein sequence: CASSQEGAQNQPQHF.

The V call is TRBV6-4, the J call TRBJ1-1; D unresolved. CDR1 and CDR2 from the germline V gene are MRHNA and SNTAGT. Trimming took 3 bases from V and 7 from J, leaving 15 bases between them. The CDR3 has 14 residues. CDR3 sequence: CASSEGFGIGEAFF. For the CDR3, the DNA is TGTGCCAGCAGTGAGGGCTTTGGGATCGGTGAAGCTTTCTTT.

The table lists this clone with a few counts. J is TRBJ2-7 and V is TRBV6-1, with D tentatively TRBD1 (6 bases). V lost 7 bases and J lost 3, with 16 bases in between. Germline CDR1 is MNHNS and CDR2 is SASEGT. This CDR3 region has 14 residues. The CDR3 DNA reads as TGTGCCAGCAAAGGGACACTTTTGGACTACGAGCAGTACTTC. This translates into CASKGTLLDYEQYF.

This chain links TRBV18 with TRBJ2-1; D is unresolved. V was trimmed by 5 bases and J by 0 bases, leaving 14 bases between them. Germline CDR1 is KGHSH and CDR2 is LQKENI. The CDR3 consists of 16 residues. The CDR3 protein is CASSKTLKSSYNEQFF. The CDR3 bases are TGTGCCAGCTCAAAGACCCTCAAGAGCTCCTACAATGAGCAGTTCTTC.

The chain employs TRBV7-2 and TRBJ1-3, with unresolved D. V was shortened by 5 bases and J by 1 base, with 9 bases between the two germline ends. The V gene's germline CDR1 is SGHTA and CDR2 FQGNSA. The CDR3 covers 14 residues. CDR3 sequence: CASSPPGSGNTIYF. As DNA, the CDR3 is TGTGCCAGCAGCCCCCCGGGTTCTGGAAACACCATATATTTT.

The chain carries TRBV6-6 and TRBJ2-2; D not resolved. V dropped 0 bases and J dropped 2 bases, with 7 bases sitting between them. The CDR3 has 15 residues. Germline-derived CDR1 and CDR2 are MNHNY and SVGAGI (reference sequence). The DNA for the CDR3 is TGTGCCAGCAGTTACTCAACCGGCAACACCGGGGAGCTGTTTTTT. Its translation: CASSYSTGNTGELFF.

Comment on this clone: Germline and junction disagree at one end, which may indicate a read error. The rearrangement joins TRBV7-7 to TRBJ2-3; D may correspond to TRBD1 or TRBD2 (6 bases each). Looked up from germline, CDR1 is SSHAT and CDR2 is FNYEAQ (reference sequence). This CDR3 spans 14 amino acids. CDR3 in DNA: TGTGCTAGCAGCTTAGTAGGGGGGAAAGATACGCAGTATTTT. Translation: CASSLVGGKDTQYF.

The rearrangement links TRBV29-1 to TRBJ2-3; 9 nucleotides line up with TRBD2. Germline V gives CDR1 SQVTM, CDR2 ANQGSEA. Losses at the gene ends were 4 bases for V and 1 base for J; bases not matched to a gene: 3. The CDR3 has 14 residues. CDR3 sequence (DNA): TGCAGCGTTGCCGCGGGGGGGGGCACAGATACGCAGTATTTT. Translation gives CSVAAGGGTDTQYF.

The V gene is TRBV6-5, the J gene TRBJ2-7, with D uncertain. The CDR3 has 14 residues. V was shortened by 2 bases and J by 7 bases, with 15 bases between the two germline ends. Germline lookup yields CDR1 MNHEY and CDR2 SVGAGI. Written as DNA, the CDR3 is TGTGCCAGCAGTTACAGTGGTAACTTACTTGAGCAGTACTTC. Its translation: CASSYSGNLLEQYF.

CDR3 in amino acids: CASSGRTGGNTGELFF. CDR3 coding DNA: TGTGCCAGCAGTGGTAGGACAGGGGGAAACACCGGGGAGCTGTTTTTT. J is TRBJ2-2 and V is TRBV2; 10 bases match TRBD1. The CDR3 sequence is 16 residues long. Germline V CDR1 and CDR2: SNHLY, FYNNEI. With V trimmed by 4 bases and J by 2 bases, 4 bases remained unmatched.

The V call is TRBV6-1, the J call TRBJ2-5; 7 positions agree with TRBD2. Germline values: CDR1 MNHNS, CDR2 SASEGT. This CDR3 has 15 amino acids. Trimming cost V 7 bases and J 7 bases; bases outside gene matches: 15. The CDR3, as DNA: TGTGCCAGCACCGTGGAGCGGGGAGTACGTGGGACCCAGTACTTC. Its translation: CASTVERGVRGTQYF.

A single count supports this clone. The rearrangement joins TRBV2 to TRBJ2-7; TRBD1 or TRBD2 may be the D gene (5 bases each). Looked up from germline, CDR1 is SNHLY and CDR2 is FYNNEI. V dropped 8 bases and J dropped 2 bases, with 10 bases sitting between them. The CDR3 loop spans 12 amino acids. The CDR3: CASGGETYEQYF. As DNA, the CDR3 is TGTGCCAGCGGGGGAGAGACCTACGAGCAGTACTTC.

V is TRBV9 and J is TRBJ1-5, with D maybe TRBD1 (6 bases). V shed 3 bases and J shed 2 bases, with 15 bases lying between them. This CDR3 is built from 16 residues. Germline V gene lookup returns CDR1 SGDLS and CDR2 YYNGEE. The CDR3 region is CASSGGASLGNQPQHF. The CDR3 DNA sequence: TGTGCCAGCAGCGGGGGGGCAAGTCTGGGCAATCAGCCCCAGCATTTT.

The chain is built from TRBV2 and TRBJ2-3; no definite D call. Per the germline V gene, CDR1 is SNHLY and CDR2 is FYNNEI. With 4 bases removed from V and 2 bases from J, the gap between germline ends came to 7 bases. This CDR3 contains 13 residues. The CDR3 protein is CASSGVVTDTQYF. CDR3 nucleotide sequence: TGTGCCAGCAGTGGCGTCGTCACAGATACGCAGTATTTT.

This clone appeared a single time. The chain uses TRBV29-1 and TRBJ1-1; D remains ambiguous. V lost 1 base and J 2 bases, leaving 11 bases between the germline ends. The CDR3 totals 14 residues. Germline V lookup: CDR1 SQVTM, CDR2 ANQGSEA. CDR3 DNA sequence: TGCAGCGTTGAAGGACAACGGGAAAACACTGAAGCTTTCTTT. Translated: CSVEGQRENTEAFF.

The chain couples TRBV18 to TRBJ2-3, with 7 bases that match TRBD1. Germline V gene lookup returns CDR1 KGHSH and CDR2 LQKENI. The J segment lost 5 bases and the V segment lost 3 bases, leaving 5 bases of the junction unmatched. The CDR3 length is 14 residues. CDR3 amino acids: CASSPGTAVDTQYF. The CDR3, as DNA: TGTGCCAGCTCACCTGGGACAGCTGTAGATACGCAGTATTTT.

This clone was observed once. The chain is built from TRBV6-1 and TRBJ2-7; TRBD1 or TRBD2 may be the D gene (5 bases each). In germline, CDR1 is MNHNS, CDR2 SASEGT. CDR3 length: 15 amino acids. Trimming shortened V by 7 bases and J by 2 bases, and 18 bases separated the two germline ends. The CDR3 DNA reads as TGTGCCAGCACCGTACTCCGGGACGCAACCTACGAGCAGTACTTC. Protein product: CASTVLRDATYEQYF.

V and J are TRBV5-4 and TRBJ2-5; D ambiguous. The CDR3 is 14 residues long. The germline gives CDR1 SGHNT, CDR2 YYREEE (reference sequence). Trimming removed 1 base from V and 0 bases from J, with 7 bases in between. DNA for the CDR3: TGTGCCAGCAGCTTGCGGCAGGACCAAGAGACCCAGTACTTC. It yields the protein CASSLRQDQETQYF. The full variable domain, in which reference TRBV5-4 and TRBJ2-5 provide the parts outside the CDR3, is ETGVTQSPTHLIKTRGQQVTLRCSSQSGHNTVSWYQQALGQGPQFIFQYYREEENGRGNFPPRFSGLQFPNYSSELNVNALELDDSALYLCASSLRQDQETQYFGPGTRLLVL.

The V and J genes are TRBV7-8 and TRBJ2-3; D may match TRBD1 or TRBD2 (5 bases each). Germline CDR1 and CDR2: SGHVS and FQNEAQ. The CDR3 sequence is 14 residues long. The V end lost 6 bases, the J end lost 0 bases, and 10 bases lay between the germline ends. The CDR3 DNA is TGTGCCAGCAGACGGGACCGTAGCACAGATACGCAGTATTTT. Its protein is CASRRDRSTDTQYF. Supplemented by reference TRBV7-8 and TRBJ2-3, the full variable domain reads GAGVSQSPRYKVAKRGQDVALRCDPISGHVSLFWYQQALGQGPEFLTYFQNEAQLDKSGLPSDRFFAERPEGSVSTLKIQRTQQEDSAVYLCASRRDRSTDTQYFGPGTRLTVL.